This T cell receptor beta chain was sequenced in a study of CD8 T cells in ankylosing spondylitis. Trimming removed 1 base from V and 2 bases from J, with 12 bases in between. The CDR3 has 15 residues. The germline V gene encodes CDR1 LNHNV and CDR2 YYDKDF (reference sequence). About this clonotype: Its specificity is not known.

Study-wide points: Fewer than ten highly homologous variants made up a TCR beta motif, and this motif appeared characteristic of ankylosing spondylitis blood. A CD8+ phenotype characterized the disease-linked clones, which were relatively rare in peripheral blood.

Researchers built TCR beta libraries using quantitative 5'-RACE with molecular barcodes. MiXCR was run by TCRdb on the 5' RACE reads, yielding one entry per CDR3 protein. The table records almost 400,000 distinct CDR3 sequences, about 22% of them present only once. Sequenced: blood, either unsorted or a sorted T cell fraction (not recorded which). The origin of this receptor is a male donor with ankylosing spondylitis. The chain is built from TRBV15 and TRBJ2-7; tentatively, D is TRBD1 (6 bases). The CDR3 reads CATSRVQGSTYEQYF. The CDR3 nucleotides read TGTGCCACCAGCAGAGTGCAGGGGTCCACCTACGAGCAGTACTTC.